This entry describes one T cell receptor (beta chain). This was the immunoSEQ v3 assay. Libraries were sequenced to approximately 2 million read pairs (survey) or roughly 5-6 million (deep). Method: immunoSEQ multiplex PCR; TCRdb's copy keeps in-frame clones and lacks some. The repertoire holds roughly 6,300 clones, with 66% as singletons. Documented time point: pre-treatment sample, taken before nivolumab and TIL therapy. Tumor tissue came from excised metastases, mostly pleural nodules or supraclavicular lymph nodes. This sample was taken from a study of TIL therapy for anti-PD-1-resistant metastatic lung cancer. Trimming pared 3 bases from V and 6 bases from J, leaving 13 bases between. This CDR3 region has 14 residues. Germline CDR1 reads SGHTA; CDR2 reads FQGNSA.

Sequencing used tumor tissue, obtained at baseline. The TCR was taken from a person between 25 and 80 years old with non-small cell lung cancer. The chain combines TRBV7-2 with TRBJ2-3; D not certain. The CDR3 nucleotides are TGTGCCAGCAGCTTGCGTGGGGTGTCCGATACGCAGTATTTT. Translating it yields CASSLRGVSDTQYF.